The 19 T cell receptor beta chains given below trace back to one sample, sequenced in a study of blood T cell repertoires in COVID-19. Some clones are missing from TCRdb's copy, which holds only in-frame ones; the method was immunoSEQ multiplex PCR. Of a few hundred thousand clones listed, 75% to 90% are singletons. Sequenced sample: PBMCs or T cells enriched from blood (not recorded which). These receptor sequences come from a man aged 40-49 years who had recovered from COVID-19.

V is TRBV12-2 and J is TRBJ2-7; TRBD1, as called in the table, went unchecked against the DNA. TRBV12-2 is a pseudogene. The CDR3 loop spans 15 amino acids. CDR3 nucleotides: TGTGCAAGTCGCTTGATGGACAGTCATTCCTACGAGCAGTACTTC. Its protein is CASRLMDSHSYEQYF.

In its sample, this clone was seen once. The V and J genes are TRBV5-6 and TRBJ2-1; 9 bases map to TRBD1. The CDR3 loop spans 15 amino acids. Germline-derived CDR1 and CDR2 are SGHDT and YYEEEE. V was clipped by 4 bases and J by 4 bases; unmatched bases: 6. The CDR3: CASSPGTGTYNEQFF. For the CDR3, the DNA is TGTGCCAGCAGCCCAGGGACAGGGACTTACAATGAGCAGTTCTTC. Using reference TRBV5-6 and TRBJ2-1 for the parts outside the CDR3, the full variable domain is DAGVTQSPTHLIKTRGQQVTLRCSPKSGHDTVSWYQQALGQGPQFIFQYYEEEERQRGNFPDRFSGHQFPNYSSELNVNALLLGDSALYLCASSPGTGTYNEQFFGPGTRLTVL.

This chain links TRBV5-6 with TRBJ2-7, with D unresolved. The CDR3 spans 15 residues. Per germline, CDR1 SGHDT and CDR2 YYEEEE. V was cut by 0 bases and J by 0 bases, with 10 bases left in between. The chain's CDR3 is CASSLAKQLSYEQYF. CDR3 nucleotide sequence: TGTGCCAGCAGCTTGGCCAAACAGCTCTCCTACGAGCAGTACTTC.

The chain carries TRBV5-1 and TRBJ2-7, with 7 nucleotides matching TRBD2. This CDR3 region has 14 residues. The junction had 3 bases not matched to a gene; V was cut back by 1 base and J by 2 bases. The germline V gene has CDR1 SGHRS and CDR2 YFSETQ. As DNA, the CDR3 is TGCGCCAGCAGCTTGAGTGGGGGGGCCTACGAGCAGTACTTC. Its protein is CASSLSGGAYEQYF.

The V call is TRBV10-3, the J call TRBJ1-1, with D perhaps TRBD1 (6 bases). This CDR3 is built from 15 residues. Per the germline V gene, CDR1 is ENHRY and CDR2 is SYGVKD. The V gene lost 6 bases and the J gene lost 3 bases, with 17 bases spanning the gap. The CDR3 bases are TGTGCCATCAGCCCCACCAGGGGAGCTGACACTGAAGCTTTCTTT. Encoded protein: CAISPTRGADTEAFF.

The rearrangement links TRBV9 to TRBJ1-1; no firm D call. This CDR3 region has 13 residues. CDR1 is SGDLS, CDR2 YYNGEE, per germline. The V gene lost 6 bases and the J gene lost 2 bases, with 11 bases spanning the gap. CDR3 coding DNA: TGTGCCAGCATCAAACAGCCCAACACTGAAGCTTTCTTT. Translating it yields CASIKQPNTEAFF.

The genes are TRBV2 and TRBJ2-5; D might be TRBD2 (6 bases). CDR3 length: 12 amino acids. V was cut by 7 bases and J by 5 bases, with 11 bases left in between. CDR1 is SNHLY and CDR2 is FYNNEI in the germline V gene. CDR3 sequence reads: CASTAGAETQYF. The DNA for the CDR3 is TGTGCCAGCACAGCGGGCGCCGAGACCCAGTACTTC. The entire variable domain, with the rest obtained from reference TRBV2 and TRBJ2-5, is as follows: EPEVTQTPSHQVTQMGQEVILRCVPISNHLYFYWYRQILGQKVEFLVSFYNNEISEKSEIFDDQFSVERPDGSNFTLKIRSTKLEDSAMYFCASTAGAETQYFGPGTRLLVL.

This clone came up a few times. The chain has TRBV19 and TRBJ2-7; possible D gene TRBD1, 6 bases. With 1 base removed from V and 7 bases from J, the gap between germline ends came to 14 bases. The CDR3 totals 14 residues. The germline gives CDR1 LNHDA, CDR2 SQIVND (reference sequence). CDR3 amino acids: CASSIGGRGTEQYF. The DNA for the CDR3 is TGTGCCAGTAGTATAGGCGGCAGGGGTACGGAGCAGTACTTC.

The V gene is TRBV6-5, the J gene TRBJ1-2; 7 positions agree with TRBD1. With V trimmed by 5 bases and J by 3 bases, 9 bases remained unmatched. This CDR3 comprises 15 residues. Germline V gives CDR1 MNHEY, CDR2 SVGAGI. In DNA, the CDR3 is TGTGCCAGCAGTCGAATGACAGGGATCTACTATGGCTACACCTTC. Translating gives CASSRMTGIYYGYTF.

V usage is TRBV4-2 and J usage is TRBJ2-6; 7 bases are a match to TRBD2. Germline V gene sequence: CDR1 LGHNA, CDR2 YNFKEQ. The length of the CDR3 is 17 residues. V was clipped by 1 base and J by 0 bases; unmatched bases: 3. The DNA for the CDR3 is TGTGCCAGCAGCCAAGCGGGCGGGAGCTCTGGGGCCAACGTCCTGACTTTC. This codes for CASSQAGGSSGANVLTF.

This clone was counted a few times. The chain carries TRBV28 and TRBJ1-2; 7 bases map to TRBD1. Trimming at V came to 4 bases and at J to 8 bases, leaving 13 bases not matched to a gene. The V gene's germline CDR1 is MDHEN and CDR2 SYDVKM. The CDR3 loop spans 15 amino acids. Here the CDR3 DNA reads TGTGCCAGCAGTTCCCCGACAGGGCGGGGAGGAGGCTACACCTTC. Translated: CASSSPTGRGGGYTF.

This clone was seen a single time. The J gene is TRBJ1-5, the V gene TRBV11-2, with D unclear. The V end was cut by 1 base, the J end by 5 bases, with 6 bases between. Looked up from germline, CDR1 is SGHAT and CDR2 is FQNNGV. CDR3 length equals 13 residues. The CDR3 sequence: CASSLGSYQPQHF. DNA of the CDR3: TGTGCCAGCAGCTTAGGGAGCTATCAGCCCCAGCATTTT.

In its sample, this clone was seen a few times. This sequence joins TRBV12-3 or TRBV12-4 and TRBJ2-5; D is possibly TRBD2 (5 bases). The CDR3 length is 12 residues. V was pared by 6 bases and J by 5 bases, with 10 bases between. The CDR3 protein is CASRERVETQYF. CDR3 bases: TGTGCCAGCAGAGAGAGGGTTGAGACCCAGTACTTC.

The chain recombines TRBV30 with TRBJ1-2; D is uncertain. V was pared by 2 bases and J by 7 bases, with 8 bases between. Germline assignment: CDR1 GTSNPN and CDR2 SVGIG (reference sequence). This CDR3 is 11 amino acids long. The CDR3 bases are TGTGCCTGGAGTCGCCGGGGTGGCTACACCTTC. It codes for CAWSRRGGYTF.

The chain couples TRBV6-5 to TRBJ1-5; no firm D call. Germline V gene data show CDR1 as MNHEY and CDR2 as SVGAGI. CDR3 length: 14 amino acids. The V end was cut by 3 bases, the J end by 5 bases, with 11 bases between. Written as DNA, the CDR3 is TGTGCCAGCAGTTATCAGTCAGGTTATCAGCCCCAGCATTTT. Translated, it gives CASSYQSGYQPQHF.

The rearrangement links TRBV10-3 to TRBJ1-4; D not certain. The CDR3 is 14 residues long. The V and J ends lost 4 bases and 8 bases respectively, with 14 bases between them. The germline V gene encodes CDR1 ENHRY and CDR2 SYGVKD. The CDR3 coding sequence is TGTGCCATCAGTGCGGAGGGTGCAAGAGAAAAACTGTTTTTT. It codes for CAISAEGAREKLFF.

This sequence joins TRBV7-9 and TRBJ2-1; D is unclear. The CDR3 sequence is 15 residues long. In germline, CDR1 is SEHNR, CDR2 FQNEAQ (reference sequence). Trimming took 2 bases from V and 1 from J, leaving 9 bases between them. The DNA for the CDR3 is TGTGCCAGCAGCTTACTTTTAACTTCCTACAATGAGCAGTTCTTC. Encoded protein: CASSLLLTSYNEQFF.

The chain recombines TRBV5-5 with TRBJ1-3, with D tentatively TRBD1 (5 bases). This CDR3 is built from 14 residues. Germline V lookup: CDR1 SGHKS, CDR2 YYEKEE (reference sequence). Trimming took 2 bases from V and 7 from J, leaving 13 bases between them. CDR3 protein: CASSLPGGRNTIYF. The CDR3 DNA reads TGTGCCAGCAGCTTACCTGGGGGGAGGAACACCATATATTTT.

The V gene is TRBV7-9, the J gene TRBJ2-5; D not resolved. The CDR3 is 12 residues long. Germline V gene lookup returns CDR1 SEHNR and CDR2 FQNEAQ (reference sequence). V lost 0 bases to trimming and J lost 5 bases, with 4 bases between them. CDR3 loop: CASSLARETQYF. CDR3 bases: TGTGCCAGCAGCTTAGCGCGGGAGACCCAGTACTTC. The whole variable domain, filled in from reference TRBV7-9 and TRBJ2-5, reads DTGVSQNPRHKITKRGQNVTFRCDPISEHNRLYWYRQTLGQGPEFLTYFQNEAQLEKSRLLSDRFSAERPKGSFSTLEIQRTEQGDSAMYLCASSLARETQYFGPGTRLLVL.